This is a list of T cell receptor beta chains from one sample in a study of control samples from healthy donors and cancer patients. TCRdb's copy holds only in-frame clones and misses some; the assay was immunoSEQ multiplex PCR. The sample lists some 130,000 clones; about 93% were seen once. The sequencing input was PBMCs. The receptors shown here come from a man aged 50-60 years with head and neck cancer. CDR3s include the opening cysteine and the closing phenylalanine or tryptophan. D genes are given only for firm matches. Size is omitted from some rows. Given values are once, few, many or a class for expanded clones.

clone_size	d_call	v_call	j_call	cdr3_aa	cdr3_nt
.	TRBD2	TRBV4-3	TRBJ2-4	CASSQEPLISGGRNIQYF	TGCGCCAGCAGCCAAGAGCCCCTAATTAGCGGGGGGCGGAACATTCAGTACTTC
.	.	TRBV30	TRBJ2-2	CAWSRTVMNTGELFF	TGTGCCTGGAGTCGGACAGTTATGAACACCGGGGAGCTGTTTTTT
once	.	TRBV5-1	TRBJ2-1	CASSLGMGLRNEQFF	TGCGCCAGCAGCTTGGGTATGGGCTTAAGGAATGAGCAGTTCTTC
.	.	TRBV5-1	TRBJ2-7	CASSSGQGLHEQYF	TGCGCCAGCAGCTCTGGCCAGGGGCTCCACGAGCAGTACTTC
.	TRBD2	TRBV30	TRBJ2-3	CAWSIAGARTDTQYF	TGTGCCTGGAGTATAGCGGGGGCCAGGACAGATACGCAGTATTTT
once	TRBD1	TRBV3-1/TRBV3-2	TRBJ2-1	CASSQDRLSYNEQFF	TGTGCCAGCAGCCAGGACAGGCTATCCTACAATGAGCAGTTCTTC
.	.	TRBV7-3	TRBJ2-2	CASSSNSLNTGELFF	TGTGCCAGCAGCTCCAATAGTCTCAACACCGGGGAGCTGTTTTTT
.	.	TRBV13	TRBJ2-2	CASSLAGGAPGELFF	TGTGCCAGCAGCTTAGCCGGGGGCGCCCCCGGGGAGCTGTTTTTT
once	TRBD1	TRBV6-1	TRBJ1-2	CASSEPGTGGRYGYTF	TGTGCCAGCAGCGAACCTGGGACAGGGGGGAGGTATGGCTACACCTTC
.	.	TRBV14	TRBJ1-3	CASSQAGLYSGNTIYF	TGTGCCAGCAGCCAAGCGGGACTCTACTCTGGAAACACCATATATTTT
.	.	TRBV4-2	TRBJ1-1	CASSPSGLGTEAFF	TGTGCCAGCAGCCCCTCGGGCCTGGGGACTGAAGCTTTCTTT
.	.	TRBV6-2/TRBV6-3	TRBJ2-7	CASSFRTRGQLEQYF	TGTGCCAGCAGTTTCCGGACAAGGGGTCAACTCGAGCAGTACTTC
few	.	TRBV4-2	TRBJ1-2	CASSLPGTNYGYTF	TGTGCCAGCTCTCTACCCGGGACTAACTATGGCTACACCTTC
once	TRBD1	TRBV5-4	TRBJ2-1	CASSFGQGRYNEQFF	TGTGCCAGCAGCTTCGGACAGGGGCGATACAATGAGCAGTTCTTC
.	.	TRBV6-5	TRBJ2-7	CASSRPLGLYEQYF	TGTGCCAGCAGTCGACCATTGGGCCTCTACGAGCAGTACTTC
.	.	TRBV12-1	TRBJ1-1	CASSLTGMNTEAFF	TGTGCCAGCAGCTTGACAGGGATGAACACTGAAGCTTTCTTT
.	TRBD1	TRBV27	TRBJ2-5	CASSLAGTAQETQYF	TGTGCCAGCAGCTTGGCCGGGACAGCCCAAGAGACCCAGTACTTC
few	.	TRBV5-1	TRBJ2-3	CASSLESTDTQYF	TGCGCCAGCAGCTTGGAGTCCACAGATACGCAGTATTTT
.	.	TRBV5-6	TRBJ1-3	CASRYISGNTIYF	TGTGCCAGTCGCTATATCTCTGGAAACACCATATATTTT